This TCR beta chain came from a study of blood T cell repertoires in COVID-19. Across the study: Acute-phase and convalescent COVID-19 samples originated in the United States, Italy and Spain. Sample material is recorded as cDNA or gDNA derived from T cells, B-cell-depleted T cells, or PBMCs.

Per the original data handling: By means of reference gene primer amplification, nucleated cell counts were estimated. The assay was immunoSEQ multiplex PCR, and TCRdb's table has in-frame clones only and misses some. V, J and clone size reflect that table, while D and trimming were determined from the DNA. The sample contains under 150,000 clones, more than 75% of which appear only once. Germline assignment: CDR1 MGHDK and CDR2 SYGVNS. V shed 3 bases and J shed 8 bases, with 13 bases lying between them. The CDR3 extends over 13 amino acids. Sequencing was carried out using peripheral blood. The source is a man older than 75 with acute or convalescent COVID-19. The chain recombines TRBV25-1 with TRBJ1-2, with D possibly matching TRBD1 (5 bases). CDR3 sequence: CASSDPQGRGYTF. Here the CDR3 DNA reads TGTGCCAGCAGTGACCCTCAGGGCCGGGGCTACACCTTC.